The 25 T cell receptor beta chains below come from one sample, sequenced in a study of T cell changes during pregnancy in multiple sclerosis (dated by TCRdb to between 2017 and 2020). The method behind the library was the immunoSEQ multiplex PCR assay. TCRdb limited this immuneACCESS table to in-frame rearrangements with V and J called. A share of clones is missing; checked studies link under half to unresolved V genes, and the rest is unexplained. Present in this sample are tens of thousands of clones, about 88% of which were seen just once. The ten largest clones represent roughly 0.53% of the sample. Sample: CD4+ T cells from peripheral blood mononuclear cells, taken in the first trimester of pregnancy. All receptors come from a female donor with multiple sclerosis, enrolled in a pregnancy study.

The rearrangement joins TRBV4-2 to TRBJ2-1, with D possibly matching TRBD2 (6 bases). The CDR3 is 17 residues long. The germline V gene encodes CDR1 LGHNA and CDR2 YNFKEQ. The V gene lost 0 bases and the J gene lost 3 bases, with 15 bases spanning the gap. The CDR3 DNA is TGTGCCAGCAGCCAAGAGTACGGTAGCGGATACTACAATGAGCAGTTCTTC. Translating gives CASSQEYGSGYYNEQFF.

The chain combines TRBV6-6 with TRBJ1-2; TRBD1 is a possible D gene (5 bases). This CDR3 is 15 amino acids long. V lost 0 bases, J lost 10 bases, and 18 bases lay in between. CDR1 MNHNY and CDR2 SVGAGI come from the germline V gene (reference sequence). As DNA, the CDR3 is TGTGCCAGCAGTTACTCTATCTCCCCCCTAGGGGCCTACACCTTC. It specifies CASSYSISPLGAYTF.

The chain links TRBV25-1 to TRBJ2-7; D is possibly TRBD1 (6 bases). CDR1 and CDR2 (germline): MGHDK, SYGVNS. The CDR3 sequence is 14 residues long. Deletions cut 2 bases from V and 2 bases from J, with 10 bases between. CDR3 protein: CASSEPGQAYEQYF. The CDR3 nucleotides are TGTGCCAGCAGTGAACCGGGACAAGCCTACGAGCAGTACTTC.

About this clone: One end of the junction does not line up with germline, which may come from a read error. The chain employs TRBV10-1 and TRBJ2-1, with TRBD2 identical over 8 bases. CDR1 and CDR2 from the germline V gene are WNHNN and SYGVQD (reference sequence). The CDR3 has 13 residues. The CDR3 DNA is TGCGCCAGCCGTGAGGGAGCGGGAGTTCGGCAGTTCTTC. Translated, it gives CASREGAGVRQFF.

The rearrangement joins TRBV5-1 to TRBJ1-1; TRBD1 matches at 8 bases. The V gene end was trimmed by 5 bases and the J gene end by 8 bases; junction bases not matched to a gene: 8. CDR1 and CDR2 from the germline V gene are SGHRS and YFSETQ. The CDR3 runs 13 residues. The CDR3 loop reads CASRIDRDREAFF. As DNA, the CDR3 is TGCGCCAGCAGGATCGACCGGGACAGGGAAGCTTTCTTT.

This chain connects TRBV6-1 to TRBJ1-2; 7 positions match TRBD1. Germline lookup yields CDR1 MNHNS and CDR2 SASEGT. CDR3 length: 15 amino acids. V dropped 1 base and J dropped 3; count of bases not matched to a gene: 5. The CDR3 sequence is CASSEVSGGYYGYTF. The CDR3 bases are TGTGCCAGCAGTGAAGTATCAGGGGGGTACTATGGCTACACCTTC.

This chain uses TRBV5-1 with TRBJ2-7; weak D call: TRBD1 (5 bases). Trimming pared 0 bases from V and 2 bases from J, leaving 15 bases between. CDR3 length: 16 residues. Germline CDR1 SGHRS, CDR2 YFSETQ. CDR3 sequence: CASSLEAGNPTYEQYF. CDR3 nucleotides: TGCGCCAGCAGCTTGGAAGCAGGGAATCCTACCTACGAGCAGTACTTC.

The gene calls are TRBV6-6 and TRBJ2-1; 7 bases map to TRBD2. The trim removed 8 bases at V and 14 bases at J, leaving 15 bases unmatched. The germline V gene encodes CDR1 MNHNY and CDR2 SVGAGI (reference sequence). The CDR3 is 13 amino acids. CDR3 sequence reads: CASGAWTSSKEFF. The CDR3 DNA reads TGTGCCAGCGGTGCCTGGACTAGTTCCAAGGAGTTCTTC.

The J gene is TRBJ2-5, the V gene TRBV7-2, with a possible D match to TRBD2 (6 bases). Trimming shortened V by 2 bases and J by 1 base, and 20 bases separated the two germline ends. In germline, CDR1 is SGHTA, CDR2 FQGNSA. The CDR3 is made up of 18 amino acids. This CDR3 reads CASSLNSMGGFAQETQYF. CDR3 DNA: TGTGCCAGCAGCTTAAACTCGATGGGAGGATTCGCCCAAGAGACCCAGTACTTC.

The chain employs TRBV29-1 and TRBJ1-2, with D unclear. This CDR3 is built from 12 residues. CDR1 and CDR2 (germline): SQVTM, ANQGSEA. The V end was cut by 2 bases, the J end by 8 bases, with 12 bases between. CDR3 in amino acids: CSVENRNGGYTF. CDR3 in DNA: TGCAGCGTTGAAAACCGGAACGGGGGCTACACCTTC.

The chain joins TRBV5-1 to TRBJ2-2; TRBD1 agrees at 11 bases. Germline V gene data show CDR1 as SGHRS and CDR2 as YFSETQ. V shed 4 bases, J shed 1 base, and the junction held 3 bases outside the gene matches. The CDR3 sequence is 16 residues long. This chain's CDR3 is CASSGGTGGNTGELFF. CDR3 in DNA: TGCGCCAGCAGCGGAGGGACAGGGGGGAACACCGGGGAGCTGTTTTTT.

The CDR3 nucleotides read TGCGCCAGCAGCTCCGCAGGGTTCTCCGGGGAGCTGTTTTTT. It specifies CASSSAGFSGELFF. The rearrangement links TRBV5-1 to TRBJ2-2; a weak D match, TRBD1 (5 bases). V was pared by 3 bases and J by 6 bases, with 12 bases between. Germline assignment: CDR1 SGHRS and CDR2 YFSETQ. This CDR3 is built from 14 residues.

The gene calls are TRBV7-2 and TRBJ2-5; 8 bases agree with TRBD1. The CDR3 spans 14 residues. Germline V lookup: CDR1 SGHTA, CDR2 FQGNSA. Losses at the gene ends were 4 bases for V and 7 bases for J; bases not matched to a gene: 8. DNA for the CDR3: TGTGCCAGCAGCTCCCTGACAGGGGAAGCGACCCAGTACTTC. Translated: CASSSLTGEATQYF. The variable domain in full, with the rest retrieved from reference TRBV7-2 and TRBJ2-5, is GAGVSQSPSNKVTEKGKDVELRCDPISGHTALYWYRQSLGQGLEFLIYFQGNSAPDKSGLPSDRFSAERTGGSVSTLTIQRTQQEDSAVYLCASSSLTGEATQYFGPGTRLLVL.

The chain has TRBV13 and TRBJ2-2, with a tentative D call TRBD1 (6 bases). The V end lost 1 base, the J end lost 0 bases, and 15 bases lay between the germline ends. The CDR3 has 18 residues. CDR1 is PRHDT, CDR2 FYEKMQ, per germline (reference sequence). The CDR3 protein is CASSLALYRATNTGELFF. The CDR3 DNA follows: TGTGCCAGCAGCTTAGCCCTTTACAGGGCTACGAACACCGGGGAGCTGTTTTTT.

V is TRBV6-1 and J is TRBJ2-7; D is possibly TRBD2 (6 bases). Germline V lookup: CDR1 MNHNS, CDR2 SASEGT. Trimming stripped 7 bases from V and 0 bases from J, with 10 bases between. CDR3 length: 13 residues. In DNA form, the CDR3 reads TGTGCCAGCAACGCGGGAACCTCCTACGAGCAGTACTTC. As protein: CASNAGTSYEQYF.

This clone was seen once. The rearrangement joins TRBV7-9 to TRBJ2-2; possible D gene TRBD1, 6 bases. The germline V gene encodes CDR1 SEHNR and CDR2 FQNEAQ (reference sequence). The CDR3 spans 12 residues. Trimming cost V 9 bases and J 2 bases, with 7 bases left between them. CDR3 bases: TGTGCCAGACAGGGTAACACCGGGGAGCTGTTTTTT. Translating it yields CARQGNTGELFF. Looking up the rest from reference TRBV7-9 and TRBJ2-2 gives the full variable domain: DTGVSQNPRHKITKRGQNVTFRCDPISEHNRLYWYRQTLGQGPEFLTYFQNEAQLEKSRLLSDRFSAERPKGSFSTLEIQRTEQGDSAMYLCARQGNTGELFFGEGSRLTVL.

The chain recombines TRBV5-1 with TRBJ2-7; D is uncertain. V was shortened by 0 bases and J by 4 bases, with 11 bases between the two germline ends. This CDR3 region has 14 residues. Germline-derived CDR1 and CDR2 are SGHRS and YFSETQ. CDR3 nucleotides: TGCGCCAGCAGCTTGGCAGAGGAAATGTACGAGCAGTACTTC. Translated: CASSLAEEMYEQYF.

In its sample, this clone was seen a few times. The V gene is TRBV20-1, the J gene TRBJ1-1; 7 bases line up with TRBD1. CDR3 length: 11 residues. From germline, CDR1 is DFQATT and CDR2 SNEGSKA (reference sequence). With V trimmed by 6 bases and J by 6 bases, 4 bases remained unmatched. The CDR3 coding sequence is TGCAGTGCGAAGAGGGGGCCTGAAGCTTTCTTT. It codes for CSAKRGPEAFF.

This clone showed up just a few times. The chain employs TRBV19 and TRBJ1-2, with D possibly TRBD1 on 5 matching bases. Deletions cut 7 bases from V and 2 bases from J, with 20 bases between. This CDR3 has 16 amino acids. Germline CDR1 is LNHDA and CDR2 is SQIVND (reference sequence). The DNA for the CDR3 is TGTGCCAGTACCGTCTACTACCCTGGACACAACTATGGCTACACCTTC. Protein sequence: CASTVYYPGHNYGYTF.

V gene TRBV5-1 combines with J gene TRBJ1-4; possibly TRBD1 for D (6 bases). Germline values: CDR1 SGHRS, CDR2 YFSETQ. CDR3 length: 16 residues. The V end lost 7 bases, the J end lost 4 bases, and 20 bases lay between the germline ends. This CDR3 is CASARQAPQSNEKLFF. CDR3 nucleotide sequence: TGCGCCAGCGCCCGACAGGCCCCCCAGAGTAATGAAAAACTGTTTTTT.

The rearrangement joins TRBV28 to TRBJ1-5; TRBD1 aligns across 8 bases. Germline V lookup: CDR1 MDHEN, CDR2 SYDVKM. There are 15 residues in the CDR3. After removal of 4 bases from V and 2 bases from J, the junction contained 4 bases not matched to a gene. CDR3 residues: CASSSLTGGNQPQHF. The CDR3 bases are TGTGCCAGCAGTTCCCTGACAGGGGGCAATCAGCCCCAGCATTTT.

This sequence joins TRBV6-1 and TRBJ2-1; weak D call: TRBD1 (6 bases). V lost 7 bases and J lost 1, with 14 bases in between. The germline gives CDR1 MNHNS, CDR2 SASEGT. The length of the CDR3 is 15 residues. The CDR3 region has the DNA TGTGCCAGCACAATTCTACAGGGTTCCTACAATGAGCAGTTCTTC. Amino acids: CASTILQGSYNEQFF.

This rearrangement joins TRBV7-9 to TRBJ1-1, with D possibly being TRBD1 (5 bases). Germline-derived CDR1 and CDR2 are SEHNR and FQNEAQ (reference sequence). Deletions cut 1 base from V and 1 base from J, with 10 bases between. The CDR3 length is 15 residues. The CDR3 DNA reads as TGTGCCAGCAGCTTAGACGGACACCCGAACACTGAAGCTTTCTTT. Translation: CASSLDGHPNTEAFF.

The chain combines TRBV19 with TRBJ1-1; D ambiguous. With 9 bases removed from V and 8 bases from J, the gap between germline ends came to 25 bases. Germline V gives CDR1 LNHDA, CDR2 SQIVND (reference sequence). The CDR3 runs 15 residues. In DNA, the CDR3 is TGTGCCAGCCGCGAGGGATCGGGTATAGGAGGGGAAGCTTTCTTT. This encodes CASREGSGIGGEAFF.

The rearrangement uses TRBV27 and TRBJ2-5, with D tentatively TRBD1 (5 bases). Trimming removed 0 bases from V and 4 bases from J, with 18 bases in between. Germline CDR1 and CDR2: MNHEY and SMNVEV (reference sequence). This CDR3 is 17 amino acids long. The CDR3 is CASSLSMIEAGRETQYF. The DNA of the CDR3 is TGTGCCAGCAGTTTATCGATGATTGAGGCAGGGCGAGAGACCCAGTACTTC.